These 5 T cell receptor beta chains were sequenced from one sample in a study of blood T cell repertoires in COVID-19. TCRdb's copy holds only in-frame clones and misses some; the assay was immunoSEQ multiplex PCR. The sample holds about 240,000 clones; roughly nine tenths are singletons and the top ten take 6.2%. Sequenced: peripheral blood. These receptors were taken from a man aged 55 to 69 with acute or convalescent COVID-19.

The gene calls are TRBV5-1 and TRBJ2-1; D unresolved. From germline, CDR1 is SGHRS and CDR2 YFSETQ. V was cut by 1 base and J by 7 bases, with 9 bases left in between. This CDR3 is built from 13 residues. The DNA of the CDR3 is TGCGCCAGCAGCTTGTCTCCAACTAATGAGCAGTTCTTC. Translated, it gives CASSLSPTNEQFF.

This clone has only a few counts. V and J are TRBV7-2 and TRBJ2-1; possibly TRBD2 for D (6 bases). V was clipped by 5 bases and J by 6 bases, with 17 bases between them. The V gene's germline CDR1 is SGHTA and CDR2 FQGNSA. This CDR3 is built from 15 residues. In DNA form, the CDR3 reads TGTGCCAGCAGCCCACCCGGGAGAGGTTTCAATGAGCAGTTCTTC. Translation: CASSPPGRGFNEQFF.

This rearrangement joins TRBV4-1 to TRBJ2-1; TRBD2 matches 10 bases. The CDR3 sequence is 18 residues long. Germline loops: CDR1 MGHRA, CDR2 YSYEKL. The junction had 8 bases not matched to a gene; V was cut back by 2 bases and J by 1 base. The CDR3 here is CASSQPAGGHLSYNEQFF. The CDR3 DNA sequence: TGCGCCAGCAGCCAACCAGCGGGAGGGCATTTGTCCTACAATGAGCAGTTCTTC.

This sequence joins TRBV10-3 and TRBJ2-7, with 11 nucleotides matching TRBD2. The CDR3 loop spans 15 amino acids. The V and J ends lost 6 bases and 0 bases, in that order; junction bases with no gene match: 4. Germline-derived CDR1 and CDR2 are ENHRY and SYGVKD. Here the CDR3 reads CAIRPGTSGSYEQYF. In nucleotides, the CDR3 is TGTGCCATCAGACCCGGGACTAGCGGCTCCTACGAGCAGTACTTC.

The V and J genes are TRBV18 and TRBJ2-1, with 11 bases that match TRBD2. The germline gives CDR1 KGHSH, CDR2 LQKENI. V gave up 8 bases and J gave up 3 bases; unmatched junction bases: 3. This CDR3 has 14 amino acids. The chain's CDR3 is CASATSGGYNEQFF. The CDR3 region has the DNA TGTGCCAGCGCCACTAGCGGGGGCTACAATGAGCAGTTCTTC.